Following are 11 T cell receptor beta chains from one sample sequenced in a study of T-cell reconstitution after alpha-beta-depleted transplantation in children. Unique molecular identifiers featured in how the TCRbeta library was prepared. From the PCR reads, TCRdb called clonotypes with MiXCR, one entry per CDR3 protein. The sample records approximately 70,000 distinct CDR3 sequences, roughly 5% being singletons. Sequences were derived from PBMCs, mostly from graft donor cells, sampled 180 days after TCRalphabeta/CD19-depleted stem cell transplant. The source of these receptors is a boy in the first two years of life who had a stem cell transplant for acute myeloid leukemia, so the T cells may come from the graft donor.

This clonotype was counted at least ten times. The V call is TRBV18, the J call TRBJ2-2, with 10 bases identical to TRBD1. The V segment lost 3 bases and the J segment 1 base; nucleotides outside the gene matches: 2. This CDR3 contains 16 residues. Germline CDR1 is KGHSH and CDR2 is LQKENI. CDR3 protein: CASSPRTGGNTGELFF. DNA of the CDR3: TGTGCCAGCTCACCCAGGACAGGGGGGAACACCGGGGAGCTGTTTTTT.

This clonotype has at least ten counts. The chain couples TRBV6-5 to TRBJ2-7, with D tentatively TRBD2 (5 bases). Germline V gives CDR1 MNHEY, CDR2 SVGAGI. This CDR3 is 14 amino acids long. The V end lost 0 bases, the J end lost 5 bases, and 11 bases lay between the germline ends. The CDR3 here is CASSYSWVGDEQYF. For the CDR3, the DNA is TGTGCCAGCAGTTACTCGTGGGTCGGGGACGAGCAGTACTTC.

This clonotype came up many times. The chain uses TRBV7-9 and TRBJ2-6; TRBD1 is a possible D gene (5 bases). Trimming took 0 bases from V and 5 from J, leaving 11 bases between them. In germline, CDR1 is SEHNR, CDR2 FQNEAQ (reference sequence). The CDR3 length is 16 residues. CDR3 sequence (DNA): TGTGCCAGCAGCTTAGCCCTGACAGAAAGGGCCAACGTCCTGACTTTC. This translates into CASSLALTERANVLTF.

This clonotype was found a few times. The CDR3 reads CASSPGSGDTQYF. CDR3 DNA: TGCGCCAGCAGTCCCGGATCTGGAGATACGCAGTATTTT. The rearrangement joins TRBV23-1 to TRBJ2-3, with D hard to call. TRBV23-1 is reported as an ORF; its role is uncertain. V was clipped by 4 bases and J by 5 bases, with 10 bases between them. This CDR3 is built from 13 residues.

This clonotype was seen many times. This rearrangement joins TRBV15 to TRBJ2-7; D is unresolved. This CDR3 is 11 amino acids long. V lost 5 bases to trimming and J lost 6 bases, with 8 bases between them. Germline lookup yields CDR1 LNHNV and CDR2 YYDKDF (reference sequence). The CDR3 bases are TGTGCCACCAGCGCTCAACGCGAGCAGTACTTC. This encodes CATSAQREQYF.

This clonotype appeared many times. The V call is TRBV20-1, the J call TRBJ2-2, with 9 bases aligning to TRBD2. CDR1 DFQATT and CDR2 SNEGSKA come from the germline V gene (reference sequence). The CDR3 spans 17 residues. Trimming cost V 0 bases and J 4 bases; bases outside gene matches: 9. CDR3 residues: CSARDGLAGASTGELFF. The DNA for the CDR3 is TGCAGTGCTAGAGATGGTTTAGCGGGGGCCTCCACCGGGGAGCTGTTTTTT.

The V gene is TRBV19, the J gene TRBJ2-7, with 7 bases fitting TRBD2. This CDR3 has 13 residues. Losses at the gene ends were 5 bases for V and 6 bases for J; bases not matched to a gene: 7. Germline-derived CDR1 and CDR2 are LNHDA and SQIVND (reference sequence). The CDR3 loop is CASSARLALEQYF. CDR3 coding DNA: TGTGCCAGTAGTGCCCGACTAGCCCTCGAGCAGTACTTC.

This clonotype was seen at least ten times. The rearrangement joins TRBV15 to TRBJ1-5; D not resolved. Germline-derived CDR1 and CDR2 are LNHNV and YYDKDF (reference sequence). The CDR3 totals 14 residues. Trimming removed 1 base at V and 7 bases at J, with 11 bases between. The CDR3 nucleotides read TGTGCCACCAGCAGAGTGGGAGGAAGGCAGCCCCAGCATTTT. Amino acids: CATSRVGGRQPQHF.

This clonotype has at least ten counts. J is TRBJ2-5 and V is TRBV29-1; possibly TRBD1 for D (6 bases). This CDR3 comprises 13 residues. The V and J ends lost 3 bases and 2 bases respectively, with 10 bases between them. The V gene's germline CDR1 is SQVTM and CDR2 ANQGSEA. CDR3 loop: CSVDRGQQETQYF. Written as DNA, the CDR3 is TGCAGCGTTGACAGGGGCCAGCAAGAGACCCAGTACTTC.

This clonotype has at least ten counts. This chain joins TRBV6-1 and TRBJ2-4, with 7 positions matching TRBD2. Germline V gives CDR1 MNHNS, CDR2 SASEGT. The junction had 7 bases not matched to a gene; V was cut back by 8 bases and J by 0 bases. The CDR3 contains 15 residues. CDR3 in amino acids: CASSRGFLAKNIQYF. CDR3 nucleotide sequence: TGTGCCAGCTCGCGGGGGTTCCTAGCCAAAAACATTCAGTACTTC.

This clonotype appeared many times. The rearrangement links TRBV5-5 to TRBJ2-7; D is unclear. The CDR3 consists of 16 residues. The V gene lost 0 bases and the J gene lost 4 bases, with 17 bases spanning the gap. The V gene's germline CDR1 is SGHKS and CDR2 YYEKEE (reference sequence). The CDR3 DNA sequence: TGTGCCAGCAGCTTGGGACAAGGGTCTACCTATTACGAGCAGTACGTC. Translating gives CASSLGQGSTYYEQYV.